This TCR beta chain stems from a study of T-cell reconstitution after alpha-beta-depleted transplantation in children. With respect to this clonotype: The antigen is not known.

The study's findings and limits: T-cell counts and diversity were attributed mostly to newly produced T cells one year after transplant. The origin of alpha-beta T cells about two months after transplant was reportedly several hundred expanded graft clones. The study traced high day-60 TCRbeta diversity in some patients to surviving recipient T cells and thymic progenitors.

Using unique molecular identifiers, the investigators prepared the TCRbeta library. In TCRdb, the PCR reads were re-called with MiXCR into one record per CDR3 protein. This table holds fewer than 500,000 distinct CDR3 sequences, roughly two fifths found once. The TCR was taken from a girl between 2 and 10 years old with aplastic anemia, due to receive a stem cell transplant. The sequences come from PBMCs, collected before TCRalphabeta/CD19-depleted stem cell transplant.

CDR3 amino acids: CATSRGGTGQETQYF. As DNA, the CDR3 is TGTGCCACCAGCAGAGGAGGGACAGGCCAAGAGACCCAGTACTTC. This rearrangement joins TRBV15 to TRBJ2-5, with 8 nucleotides matching TRBD1. CDR3 length: 15 amino acids. Losses at the gene ends were 1 base for V and 1 base for J; bases not matched to a gene: 2. Germline CDR1 reads LNHNV; CDR2 reads YYDKDF (reference sequence).